These 24 T cell receptor beta chains were all obtained from the same sample, sequenced in a study of response to subunit inactivated influenza vaccine. MiXCR was run by TCRdb on the RT-PCR reads, yielding one entry per CDR3 protein. The table shows around 750,000 distinct CDR3 sequences, with 20% to 25% occurring only once. The source material was PBMCs from blood, sampled 5 days after vaccination. These receptors were collected from a man over 45 who received an inactivated influenza vaccine.

The sample holds many counts of this clonotype. The chain carries TRBV7-2 and TRBJ2-7; 9 nucleotides line up with TRBD1. The CDR3 is 14 amino acids. Germline CDR1 SGHTA, CDR2 FQGNSA. J lost 2 bases, V lost 6 bases, and 5 bases had no gene match. The CDR3 loop is CASSSRQGAYEQYF. The CDR3 DNA is TGTGCCAGCAGTTCTCGACAGGGGGCCTACGAGCAGTACTTC.

This chain connects TRBV20-1 to TRBJ2-1, with a weak D call TRBD2 (7 bases). Trimming shortened V by 2 bases and J by 8 bases, and 19 bases separated the two germline ends. The germline gives CDR1 DFQATT, CDR2 SNEGSKA (reference sequence). This CDR3 region has 15 residues. CDR3 bases: TGCAGTGCTAGAAGACCCGGGGGGCTGGGCGATGAGCAGTTCTTC. This translates into CSARRPGGLGDEQFF.

This clonotype turned up a few times. This chain uses TRBV29-1 with TRBJ2-1; D call uncertain. Trimming shortened V by 4 bases and J by 9 bases, and 13 bases separated the two germline ends. Per the germline V gene, CDR1 is SQVTM and CDR2 is ANQGSEA. The CDR3 runs to 12 residues. Written as DNA, the CDR3 is TGCAGCGTTGCCCCGAGTAGGACTGAGCAGTTCTTC. Translated: CSVAPSRTEQFF.

The chain joins TRBV18 to TRBJ2-1; TRBD2 matches 8 bases. Germline V gives CDR1 KGHSH, CDR2 LQKENI. V shed 0 bases, J shed 9 bases, and the junction held 7 bases outside the gene matches. The CDR3 consists of 15 residues. The CDR3 DNA sequence: TGTGCCAGCTCACCACCGGGACTAGGTTCAGCTGAGCAGTTCTTC. This codes for CASSPPGLGSAEQFF.

The rearrangement uses TRBV5-1 and TRBJ2-1, with D possibly being TRBD2 (7 bases). V was clipped by 2 bases and J by 8 bases, with 14 bases between them. CDR3 length equals 14 residues. From germline, CDR1 is SGHRS and CDR2 YFSETQ. The CDR3 loop is CASSFGGGRDEQFF. DNA for the CDR3: TGCGCCAGCAGCTTTGGGGGGGGGCGCGATGAGCAGTTCTTC. Looking up the rest from reference TRBV5-1 and TRBJ2-1 gives the full variable domain: KAGVTQTPRYLIKTRGQQVTLSCSPISGHRSVSWYQQTPGQGLQFLFEYFSETQRNKGNFPGRFSGRQFSNSRSEMNVSTLELGDSALYLCASSFGGGRDEQFFGPGTRLTVL.

This clonotype occurred a few times. The chain carries TRBV5-5 and TRBJ2-3; the D is unclear. The CDR3 loop spans 16 amino acids. V lost 2 bases, J lost 2 bases, and 15 bases lay in between. The germline CDR1 and CDR2 sequences are SGHKS and YYEKEE (reference sequence). In DNA form, the CDR3 reads TGTGCCAGCAGCTTCTCGGCAGAAATTATCACAGATACGCAGTATTTT. This gives the protein CASSFSAEIITDTQYF.

The chain uses TRBV20-1 and TRBJ2-2; a possible D gene is TRBD1 (6 bases). The CDR3 consists of 17 residues. CDR1 is DFQATT and CDR2 is SNEGSKA in the germline V gene (reference sequence). The V end lost 0 bases, the J end lost 4 bases, and 18 bases lay between the germline ends. CDR3 DNA: TGCAGTGCTAGAGATCAGCTGGGTGGGGGCCCCACCGGGGAGCTGTTTTTT. Translation gives CSARDQLGGGPTGELFF.

The sample holds many counts of this clonotype. The chain couples TRBV5-6 to TRBJ2-3; D might be TRBD2 (6 bases). The germline CDR1 and CDR2 sequences are SGHDT and YYEEEE. This CDR3 region has 18 residues. Trimming left V 3 bases short and J 1 base short, with 21 bases between. The CDR3 loop reads CASSYRWGVSSGTDTQYF. In DNA form, the CDR3 reads TGTGCCAGCAGCTATCGGTGGGGGGTGAGTTCCGGCACAGATACGCAGTATTTT.

The chain employs TRBV12-3 or TRBV12-4 and TRBJ2-1; D not resolved. The CDR3 has 13 amino acids. Trimming left V 6 bases short and J 7 bases short, with 13 bases between. This chain's CDR3 is CASRATVGNEQFF. The CDR3 DNA follows: TGTGCCAGCAGGGCTACAGTGGGTAATGAGCAGTTCTTC.

This clonotype was counted only a few times. The chain couples TRBV20-1 to TRBJ2-3; a weak D match, TRBD1 (6 bases). Germline lookup yields CDR1 DFQATT and CDR2 SNEGSKA (reference sequence). This CDR3 is 13 amino acids long. Here the CDR3 reads CRPRTEHTDTQYF. The CDR3 DNA follows: TGCAGACCACGGACAGAACACACAGATACGCAGTATTTT.

There are a few counts of this clonotype. The chain uses TRBV15 and TRBJ2-2; 8 bases are a match to TRBD2. The germline V gene has CDR1 LNHNV and CDR2 YYDKDF (reference sequence). With 1 base clipped from V and 5 bases from J, the junction kept 6 bases outside the gene matches. The CDR3 is made up of 16 amino acids. CDR3 region: CATSRAPAGVTGELFF. The DNA of the CDR3 is TGTGCCACCAGCAGAGCTCCAGCGGGAGTGACCGGGGAGCTGTTTTTT.

This clonotype was seen a handful of times. This chain uses TRBV20-1 with TRBJ2-5, with 9 positions matching TRBD2. The germline CDR1 and CDR2 sequences are DFQATT and SNEGSKA (reference sequence). V shed 3 bases, J shed 2 bases, and the junction held 13 bases outside the gene matches. The CDR3 covers 17 residues. CDR3 in amino acids: CSASPAGGRRSQETQYF. In nucleotides, the CDR3 is TGCAGTGCTAGTCCAGCGGGGGGACGGCGATCTCAAGAGACCCAGTACTTC.

The gene calls are TRBV20-1 and TRBJ2-1; TRBD2 matches 7 bases. Trimming took 2 bases from V and 4 from J; bases not matched to a gene: 5. The germline V gene has CDR1 DFQATT and CDR2 SNEGSKA (reference sequence). The CDR3 extends over 14 amino acids. The chain's CDR3 is CSARRRESYNEQFF. CDR3 in DNA: TGCAGTGCTAGACGGCGGGAGTCTTACAATGAGCAGTTCTTC.

There are a few counts of this clonotype. This chain joins TRBV4-3 and TRBJ1-2; D remains ambiguous. Germline lookup yields CDR1 LGHNA and CDR2 YSLEER. The ends were cut back, 0 bases at V and 6 bases at J, with 14 bases in the middle. CDR3 length: 15 residues. The CDR3 region has the DNA TGCGCCAGCAGCCAAGATAGGCCCAGGTCGGATGGCTACACCTTC. This codes for CASSQDRPRSDGYTF.

The sample holds many counts of this clonotype. The V gene is TRBV4-2, the J gene TRBJ2-2, with D uncertain. CDR1 and CDR2 (germline): LGHNA, YNFKEQ. The CDR3 consists of 15 residues. Trimming stripped 0 bases from V and 8 bases from J, with 13 bases between. The CDR3 bases are TGTGCCAGCAGCCAAGATCTTCTTCGAGTGGGGGAGCTGTTTTTT. Its translation: CASSQDLLRVGELFF.

This chain connects TRBV7-2 to TRBJ2-3; 9 nucleotides line up with TRBD2. Germline lookup yields CDR1 SGHTA and CDR2 FQGNSA. J was trimmed by 3 bases and V by 7 bases; bases with no gene match: 5. This CDR3 contains 14 residues. The CDR3 loop is CASIPGLATDTQYF. The DNA for the CDR3 is TGTGCCAGCATCCCGGGACTAGCAACAGATACGCAGTATTTT.

Only a few counts were recorded for this clonotype. CDR3 nucleotides: TGCAGTGCTCCATATCGGGACTCCTACGAGCAGTACTTC. This gives the protein CSAPYRDSYEQYF. This sequence joins TRBV20-1 and TRBJ2-7, with a weak D call TRBD2 (5 bases). CDR1 is DFQATT, CDR2 SNEGSKA, per germline (reference sequence). The CDR3 totals 13 residues. V dropped 5 bases and J dropped 0 bases, with 11 bases sitting between them.

The V gene is TRBV20-1, the J gene TRBJ2-1; 9 positions agree with TRBD1. The germline CDR1 and CDR2 sequences are DFQATT and SNEGSKA (reference sequence). The CDR3 spans 15 residues. J was trimmed by 7 bases and V by 6 bases; bases with no gene match: 13. The CDR3 DNA reads as TGCAGTGCGACGACGCTACAGGGGGCGGTAAATGAGCAGTTCTTC. Translation gives CSATTLQGAVNEQFF.

The sample holds a few counts of this clonotype. The J gene is TRBJ2-7, the V gene TRBV5-1; 7 nucleotides match TRBD1. Trimming at V came to 0 bases and at J to 3 bases, leaving 3 bases not matched to a gene. There are 14 residues in the CDR3. Germline CDR1 reads SGHRS; CDR2 reads YFSETQ. In DNA, the CDR3 is TGCGCCAGCAGCTTGGCCAACAGGGGCTACGAGCAGTACTTC. It translates to CASSLANRGYEQYF. Full variable domain (rest looked up from reference TRBV5-1 and TRBJ2-7): KAGVTQTPRYLIKTRGQQVTLSCSPISGHRSVSWYQQTPGQGLQFLFEYFSETQRNKGNFPGRFSGRQFSNSRSEMNVSTLELGDSALYLCASSLANRGYEQYFGPGTRLTVT.

The genes are TRBV24-1 and TRBJ2-3; 8 positions agree with TRBD2. V gave up 2 bases and J gave up 4 bases; unmatched junction bases: 4. The CDR3 is 15 amino acids. Germline-derived CDR1 and CDR2 are KGHDR and SFDVKD. CDR3 nucleotides: TGTGCCACCAGTGATTATAGGCGGGAGGCAGATACGCAGTATTTT. As protein: CATSDYRREADTQYF.

This clonotype was recorded at least ten times. The chain couples TRBV28 to TRBJ2-7; tentative D call: TRBD2 (5 bases). Trimming pared 4 bases from V and 0 bases from J, leaving 13 bases between. There are 15 residues in the CDR3. Germline CDR1 MDHEN, CDR2 SYDVKM. CDR3 protein: CASSSAESGSYEQYF. The CDR3 DNA reads as TGTGCCAGCAGTTCCGCTGAGAGCGGCTCCTACGAGCAGTACTTC.

This clonotype was seen more than once but under ten times. This CDR3 is CASSSTGLRTDTQYF. The CDR3 nucleotides are TGCGCCAGCAGCTCCACAGGCCTCCGGACAGATACGCAGTATTTT. The chain combines TRBV5-1 with TRBJ2-3, with a possible D match to TRBD1 (5 bases). V lost 3 bases and J lost 3, with 14 bases in between. The length of the CDR3 is 15 residues. Germline lookup yields CDR1 SGHRS and CDR2 YFSETQ.

The chain carries TRBV13 and TRBJ2-7; 10 bases are a match to TRBD1. The ends lost 5 bases at V and 5 bases at J; junction bases unmatched: 9. Germline assignment: CDR1 PRHDT and CDR2 FYEKMQ (reference sequence). The CDR3 runs 15 residues. The CDR3 bases are TGTGCCAGCAGCCCGGGACAGGGGCTTTTCGACGAGCAGTACTTC. This gives the protein CASSPGQGLFDEQYF. Supplemented by reference TRBV13 and TRBJ2-7, the full variable domain reads AAGVIQSPRHLIKEKRETATLKCYPIPRHDTVYWYQQGPGQDPQFLISFYEKMQSDKGSIPDRFSAQQFSDYHSELNMSSLELGDSALYFCASSPGQGLFDEQYFGPGTRLTVT.

Only one count was recorded for this clonotype. The chain combines TRBV5-1 with TRBJ2-5; D may be TRBD1 (5 bases). Germline V gene lookup returns CDR1 SGHRS and CDR2 YFSETQ. Trimming removed 4 bases at V and 4 bases at J, with 23 bases between. CDR3 length: 17 residues. CDR3 loop: CASSKYTSSLRGETQYF. In nucleotides, the CDR3 is TGCGCCAGCAGCAAATACACCTCGTCCTTAAGGGGAGAGACCCAGTACTTC.